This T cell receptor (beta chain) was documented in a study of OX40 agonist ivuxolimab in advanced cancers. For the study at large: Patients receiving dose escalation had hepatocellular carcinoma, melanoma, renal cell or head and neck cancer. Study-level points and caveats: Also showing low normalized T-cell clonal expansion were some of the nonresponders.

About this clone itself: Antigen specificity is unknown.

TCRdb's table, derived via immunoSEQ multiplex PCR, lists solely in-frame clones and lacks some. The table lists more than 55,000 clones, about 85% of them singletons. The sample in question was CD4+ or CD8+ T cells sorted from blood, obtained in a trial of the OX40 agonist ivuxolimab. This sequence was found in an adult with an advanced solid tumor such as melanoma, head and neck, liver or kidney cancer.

This CDR3 is CASSQGLAEDEQFF. CDR3 in DNA: TGCGCCAGCAGCCAAGGCCTAGCTGAGGATGAGCAGTTCTTC. The rearrangement uses TRBV4-3 and TRBJ2-1; D perhaps matches TRBD2 (5 bases). Germline CDR1 reads LGHNA; CDR2 reads YSLEER. Trimming removed 1 base from V and 8 bases from J, with 12 bases in between. The CDR3 length is 14 residues.